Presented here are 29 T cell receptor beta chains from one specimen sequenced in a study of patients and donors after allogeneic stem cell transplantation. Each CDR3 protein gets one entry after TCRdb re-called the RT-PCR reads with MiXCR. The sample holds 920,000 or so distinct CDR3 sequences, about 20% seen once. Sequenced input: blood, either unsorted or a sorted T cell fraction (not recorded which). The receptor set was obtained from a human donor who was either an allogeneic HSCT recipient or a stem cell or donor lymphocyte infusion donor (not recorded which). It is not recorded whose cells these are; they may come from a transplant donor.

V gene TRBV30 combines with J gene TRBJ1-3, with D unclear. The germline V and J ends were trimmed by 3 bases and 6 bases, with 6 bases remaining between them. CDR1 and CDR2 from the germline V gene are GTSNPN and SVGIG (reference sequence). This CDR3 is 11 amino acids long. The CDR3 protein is CAWRLENTIYF. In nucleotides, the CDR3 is TGTGCCTGGAGACTCGAAAACACCATATATTTT. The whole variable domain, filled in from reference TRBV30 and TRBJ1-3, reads SQTIHQWPATLVQPVGSPLSLECTVEGTSNPNLYWYRQAAGRGLQLLFYSVGIGQISSEVPQNLSASRPQDRQFILSSKKLLLSDSGFYLCAWRLENTIYFGEGSWLTVV.

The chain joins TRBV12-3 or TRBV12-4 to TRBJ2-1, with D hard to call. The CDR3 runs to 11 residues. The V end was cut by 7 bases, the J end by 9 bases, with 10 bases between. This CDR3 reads CASTVVGEQFF. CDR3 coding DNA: TGTGCCAGCACCGTAGTCGGTGAGCAGTTCTTC.

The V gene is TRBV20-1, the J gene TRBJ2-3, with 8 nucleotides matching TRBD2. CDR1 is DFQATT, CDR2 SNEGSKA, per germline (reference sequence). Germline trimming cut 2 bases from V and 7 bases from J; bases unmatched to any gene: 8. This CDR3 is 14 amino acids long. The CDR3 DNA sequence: TGCAGTGCTAGACGTCTAGCGGGCGACTATACGCAGTATTTT. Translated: CSARRLAGDYTQYF.

The CDR3 is CASSLMGGRGYGYTF. Here the CDR3 DNA reads TGCGCCAGCAGCTTGATGGGGGGGCGAGGCTATGGCTACACCTTC. The J gene is TRBJ1-2, the V gene TRBV5-1, with D possibly TRBD1 on 6 matching bases. Trimming took off 1 base at V and 4 bases at J, with 14 bases between the two ends. The CDR3 covers 15 residues. The V gene's germline CDR1 is SGHRS and CDR2 YFSETQ.

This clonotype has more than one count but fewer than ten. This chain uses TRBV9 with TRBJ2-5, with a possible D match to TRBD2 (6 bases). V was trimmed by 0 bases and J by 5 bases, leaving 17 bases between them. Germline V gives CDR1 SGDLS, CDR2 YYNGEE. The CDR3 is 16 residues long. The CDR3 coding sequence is TGTGCCAGCAGCGTAGGAGCACTAGCCCATTGGGAGACCCAGTACTTC. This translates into CASSVGALAHWETQYF. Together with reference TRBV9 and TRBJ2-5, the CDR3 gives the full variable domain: DSGVTQTPKHLITATGQRVTLRCSPRSGDLSVYWYQQSLDQGLQFLIQYYNGEERAKGNILERFSAQQFPDLHSELNLSSLELGDSALYFCASSVGALAHWETQYFGPGTRLLVL.

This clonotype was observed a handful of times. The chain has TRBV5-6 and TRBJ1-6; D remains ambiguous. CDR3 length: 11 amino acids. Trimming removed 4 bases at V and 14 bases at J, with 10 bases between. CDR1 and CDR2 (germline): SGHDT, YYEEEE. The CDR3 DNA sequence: TGTGCCAGCAGCCGGGATGCGGCCCTCCACTTT. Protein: CASSRDAALHF.

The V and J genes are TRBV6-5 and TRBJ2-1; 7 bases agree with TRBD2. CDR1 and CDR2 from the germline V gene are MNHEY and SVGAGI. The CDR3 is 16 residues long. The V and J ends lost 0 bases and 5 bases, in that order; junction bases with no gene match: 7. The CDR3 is CASSYSGLAEHNEQFF. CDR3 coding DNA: TGTGCCAGCAGTTACTCGGGGCTAGCGGAGCACAATGAGCAGTTCTTC.

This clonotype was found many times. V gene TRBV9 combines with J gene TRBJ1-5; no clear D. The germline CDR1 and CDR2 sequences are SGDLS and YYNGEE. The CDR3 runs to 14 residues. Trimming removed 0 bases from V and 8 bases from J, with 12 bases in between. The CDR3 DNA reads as TGTGCCAGCAGCGTAGGGCCGCACCGGGAGCCCCAGCATTTT. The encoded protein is CASSVGPHREPQHF.

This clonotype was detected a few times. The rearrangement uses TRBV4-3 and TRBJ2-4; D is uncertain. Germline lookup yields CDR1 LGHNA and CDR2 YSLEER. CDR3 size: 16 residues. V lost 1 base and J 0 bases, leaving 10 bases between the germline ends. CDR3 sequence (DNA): TGCGCCAGCAGCCAAGTACAGTCTTTAGCCAAAAACATTCAGTACTTC. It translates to CASSQVQSLAKNIQYF.

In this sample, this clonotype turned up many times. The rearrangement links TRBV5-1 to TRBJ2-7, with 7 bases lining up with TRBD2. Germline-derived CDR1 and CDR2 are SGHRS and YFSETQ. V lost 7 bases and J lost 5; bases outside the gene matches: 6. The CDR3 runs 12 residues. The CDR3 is CASPRGGHEQYF. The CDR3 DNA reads TGCGCCAGCCCACGGGGAGGGCACGAGCAGTACTTC.

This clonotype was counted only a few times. The CDR3 region has the DNA TGTGCCAGCAGCTTAGCGACAGCCTACTACGAGCAGTACTTC. Its translation: CASSLATAYYEQYF. V usage is TRBV7-9 and J usage is TRBJ2-7; perhaps TRBD1 as D (5 bases). This CDR3 is 14 amino acids long. Germline lookup yields CDR1 SEHNR and CDR2 FQNEAQ (reference sequence). Trimming stripped 0 bases from V and 3 bases from J, with 9 bases between.

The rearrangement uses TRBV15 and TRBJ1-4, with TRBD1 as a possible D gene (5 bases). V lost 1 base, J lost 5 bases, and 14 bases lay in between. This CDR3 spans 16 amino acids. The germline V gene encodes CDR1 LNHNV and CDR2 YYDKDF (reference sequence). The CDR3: CATSRVGTFGNEKLFF. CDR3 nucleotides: TGTGCCACCAGCAGAGTAGGGACCTTCGGGAATGAAAAACTGTTTTTT.

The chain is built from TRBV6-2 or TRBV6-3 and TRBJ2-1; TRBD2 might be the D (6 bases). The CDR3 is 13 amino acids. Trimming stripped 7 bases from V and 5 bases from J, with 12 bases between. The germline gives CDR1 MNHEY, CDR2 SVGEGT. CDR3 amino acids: CASTWTNHNEQFF. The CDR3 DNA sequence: TGTGCCAGCACCTGGACTAATCACAATGAGCAGTTCTTC.

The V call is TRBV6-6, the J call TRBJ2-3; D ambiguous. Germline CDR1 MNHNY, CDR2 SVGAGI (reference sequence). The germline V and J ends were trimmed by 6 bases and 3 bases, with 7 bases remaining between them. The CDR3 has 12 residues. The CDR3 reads CASSSETDTQYF. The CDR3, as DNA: TGTGCCAGCAGCTCGGAGACAGATACGCAGTATTTT.

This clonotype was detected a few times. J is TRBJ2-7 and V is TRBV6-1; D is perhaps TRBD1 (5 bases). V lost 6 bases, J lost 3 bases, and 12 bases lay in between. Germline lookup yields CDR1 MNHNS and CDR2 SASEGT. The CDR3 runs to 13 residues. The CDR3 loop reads CASSRGHHYEQYF. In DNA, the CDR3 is TGTGCCAGCAGCCGCGGACACCACTACGAGCAGTACTTC.

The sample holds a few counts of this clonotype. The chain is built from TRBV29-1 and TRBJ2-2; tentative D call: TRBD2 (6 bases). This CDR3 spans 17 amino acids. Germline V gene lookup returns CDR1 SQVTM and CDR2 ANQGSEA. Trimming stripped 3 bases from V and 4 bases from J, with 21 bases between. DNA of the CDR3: TGCAGCGTTGAGAGGGCGACAGCCCGGGGGTTCACCGGGGAGCTGTTTTTT. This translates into CSVERATARGFTGELFF.

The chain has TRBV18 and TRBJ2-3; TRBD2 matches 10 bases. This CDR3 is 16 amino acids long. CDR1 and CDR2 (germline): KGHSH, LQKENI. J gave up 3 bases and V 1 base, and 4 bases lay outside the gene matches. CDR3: CASSPRLAGDTDTQYF. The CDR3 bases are TGTGCCAGCTCACCACGTCTAGCGGGAGATACAGATACGCAGTATTTT.

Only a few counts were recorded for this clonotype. The CDR3 nucleotides read TGTGCCAGCAGTTTATCAGGGACGGACTATGGCTACACCTTC. Amino acid sequence: CASSLSGTDYGYTF. V gene TRBV12-3 or TRBV12-4 combines with J gene TRBJ1-2, with D perhaps matching TRBD1 (5 bases). Trimming left V 2 bases short and J 3 bases short, with 10 bases between. The CDR3 consists of 14 residues.

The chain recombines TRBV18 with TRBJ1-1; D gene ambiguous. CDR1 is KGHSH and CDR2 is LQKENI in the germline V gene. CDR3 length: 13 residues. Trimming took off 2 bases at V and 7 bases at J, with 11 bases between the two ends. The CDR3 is CASSPKQNHEAFF. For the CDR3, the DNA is TGTGCCAGCTCACCAAAGCAAAACCATGAAGCTTTCTTT.

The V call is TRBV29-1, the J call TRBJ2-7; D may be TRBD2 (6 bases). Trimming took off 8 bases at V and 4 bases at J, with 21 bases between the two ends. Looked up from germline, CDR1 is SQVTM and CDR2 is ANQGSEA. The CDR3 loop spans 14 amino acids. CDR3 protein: CSSSMGGPPYEQYF. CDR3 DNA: TGCAGCTCCAGCATGGGGGGACCTCCTTACGAGCAGTACTTC.

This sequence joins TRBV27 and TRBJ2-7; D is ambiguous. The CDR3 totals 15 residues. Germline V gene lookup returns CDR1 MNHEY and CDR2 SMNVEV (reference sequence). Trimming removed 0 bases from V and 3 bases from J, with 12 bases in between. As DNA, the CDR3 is TGTGCCAGCAGTTTATCTCCCCCCGCCTTCTACGAGCAGTACTTC. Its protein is CASSLSPPAFYEQYF.

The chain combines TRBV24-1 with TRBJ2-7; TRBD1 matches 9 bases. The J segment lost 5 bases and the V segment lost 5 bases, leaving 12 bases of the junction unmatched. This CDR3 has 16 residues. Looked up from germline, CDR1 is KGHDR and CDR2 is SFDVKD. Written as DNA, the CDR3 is TGTGCCACCAGTGTAGGTGGTGGGACAGGGTATCACGAGCAGTACTTC. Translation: CATSVGGGTGYHEQYF.

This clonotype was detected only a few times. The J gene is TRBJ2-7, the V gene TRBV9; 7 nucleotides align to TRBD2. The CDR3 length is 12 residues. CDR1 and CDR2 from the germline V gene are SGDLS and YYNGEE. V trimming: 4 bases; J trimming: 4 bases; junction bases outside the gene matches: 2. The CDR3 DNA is TGTGCCAGCAGCCGGGGGGAGTACGAGCAGTACTTC. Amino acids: CASSRGEYEQYF.

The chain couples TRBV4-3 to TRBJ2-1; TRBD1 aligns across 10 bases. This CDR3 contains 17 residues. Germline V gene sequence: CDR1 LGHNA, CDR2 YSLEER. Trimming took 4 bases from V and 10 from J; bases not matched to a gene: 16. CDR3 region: CASSPEPGQGYSTEQFF. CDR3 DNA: TGCGCCAGCAGCCCCGAACCGGGACAGGGGTATTCGACAGAGCAGTTCTTC.

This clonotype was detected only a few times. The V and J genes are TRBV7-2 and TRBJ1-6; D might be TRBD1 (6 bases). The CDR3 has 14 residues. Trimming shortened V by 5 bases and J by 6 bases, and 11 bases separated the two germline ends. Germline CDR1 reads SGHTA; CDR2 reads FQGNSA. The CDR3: CASSLWTVNSPLHF. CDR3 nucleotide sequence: TGTGCCAGCAGCCTGTGGACAGTTAATTCACCCCTCCACTTT.

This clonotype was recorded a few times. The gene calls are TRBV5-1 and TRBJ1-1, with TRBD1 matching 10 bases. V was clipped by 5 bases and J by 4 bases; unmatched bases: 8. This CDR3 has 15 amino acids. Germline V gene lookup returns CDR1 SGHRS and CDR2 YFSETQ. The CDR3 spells CASRVGDRGPTEAFF. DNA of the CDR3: TGCGCCAGCAGAGTAGGGGACAGGGGTCCCACTGAAGCTTTCTTT.

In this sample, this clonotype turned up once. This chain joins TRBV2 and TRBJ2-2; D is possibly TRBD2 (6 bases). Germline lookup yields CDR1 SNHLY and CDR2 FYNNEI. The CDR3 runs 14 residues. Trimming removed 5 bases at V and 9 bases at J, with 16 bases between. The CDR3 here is CASSPWGDGRELFF. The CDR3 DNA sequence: TGTGCCAGCAGTCCGTGGGGGGACGGCAGGGAGCTGTTTTTT.

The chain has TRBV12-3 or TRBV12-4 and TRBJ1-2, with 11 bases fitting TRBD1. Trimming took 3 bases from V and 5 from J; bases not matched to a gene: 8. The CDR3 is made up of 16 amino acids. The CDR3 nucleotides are TGTGCCAGCAGTTTCCCTCGGACAGGGGGCTTTTATGGCTACACCTTC. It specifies CASSFPRTGGFYGYTF.

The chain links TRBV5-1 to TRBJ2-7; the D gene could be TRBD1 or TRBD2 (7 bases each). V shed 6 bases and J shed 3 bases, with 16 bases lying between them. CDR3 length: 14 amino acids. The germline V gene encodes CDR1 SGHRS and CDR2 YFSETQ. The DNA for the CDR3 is TGCGCCAGCAAACAGCCAGGGGGGGACTACGAGCAGTACTTC. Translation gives CASKQPGGDYEQYF.